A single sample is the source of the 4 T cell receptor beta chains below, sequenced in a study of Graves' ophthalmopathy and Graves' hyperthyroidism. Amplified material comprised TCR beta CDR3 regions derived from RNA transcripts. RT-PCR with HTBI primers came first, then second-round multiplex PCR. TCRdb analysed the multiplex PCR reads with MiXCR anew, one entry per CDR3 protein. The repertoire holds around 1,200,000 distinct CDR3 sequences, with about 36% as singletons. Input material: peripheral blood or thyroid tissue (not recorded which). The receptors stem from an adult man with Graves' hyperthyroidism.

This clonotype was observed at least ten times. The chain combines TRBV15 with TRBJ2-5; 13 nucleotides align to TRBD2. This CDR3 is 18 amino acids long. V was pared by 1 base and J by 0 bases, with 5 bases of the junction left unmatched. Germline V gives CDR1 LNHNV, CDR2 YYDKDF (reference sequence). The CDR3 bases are TGTGCCACCAGCAGAGTCGGACTAGCGGGGGCCCACCAAGAGACCCAGTACTTC. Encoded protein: CATSRVGLAGAHQETQYF.

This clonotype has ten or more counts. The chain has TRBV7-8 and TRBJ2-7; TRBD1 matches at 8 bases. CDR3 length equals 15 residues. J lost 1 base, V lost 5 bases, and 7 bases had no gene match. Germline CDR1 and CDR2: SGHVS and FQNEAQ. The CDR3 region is CASSPRTGSSYEQYF. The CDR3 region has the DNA TGTGCCAGCAGCCCCAGGACAGGGTCGTCCTACGAGCAGTACTTC.

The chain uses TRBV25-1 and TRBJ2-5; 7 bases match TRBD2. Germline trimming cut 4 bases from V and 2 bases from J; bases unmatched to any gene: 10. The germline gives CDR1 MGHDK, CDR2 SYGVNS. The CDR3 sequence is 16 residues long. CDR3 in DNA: TGTGCCAGCAGTGCTAGTCCGCTAGCGGAACAAGAGACCCAGTACTTC. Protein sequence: CASSASPLAEQETQYF.

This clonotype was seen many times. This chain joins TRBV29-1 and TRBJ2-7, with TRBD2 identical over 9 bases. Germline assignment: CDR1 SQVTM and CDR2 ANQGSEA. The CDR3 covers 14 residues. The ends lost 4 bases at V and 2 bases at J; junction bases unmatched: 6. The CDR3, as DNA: TGCAGCGTTGTAGGGTCTAGCGGGGCCTACGAGCAGTACTTC. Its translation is CSVVGSSGAYEQYF.